A single sample is the source of the 21 T cell receptor beta chains below, sequenced in a study of technical replicates of blood from a handful of donors. Clones were sequenced by immunoSEQ multiplex PCR, and TCRdb holds only the in-frame ones, with some missing. Of 55,000 to 75,000 clones in the sample, about 90% were seen once. The sequencing input was PBMCs. These receptors were collected from a human donor in good health. Some clones in this sample may be carry-over from other donors' samples.

The count of this clone is one. CDR3 amino acids: CAIRAPGLALGEQFF. The CDR3 DNA sequence: TGTGCCATCAGAGCTCCGGGACTAGCGCTAGGTGAGCAGTTCTTC. J is TRBJ2-1 and V is TRBV10-3; 10 bases fit TRBD2. Germline CDR1 and CDR2: ENHRY and SYGVKD. Trimming cost V 6 bases and J 9 bases; bases outside gene matches: 11. The CDR3 totals 15 residues.

The CDR3: CASSWGGRGYGETQYF. CDR3 nucleotides: TGTGCCAGCAGCTGGGGGGGACGGGGGTATGGAGAGACCCAGTACTTC. The V gene is TRBV7-2, the J gene TRBJ2-5; 7 positions match TRBD2. V trimming: 4 bases; J trimming: 4 bases; junction bases outside the gene matches: 12. Germline lookup yields CDR1 SGHTA and CDR2 FQGNSA. The CDR3 contains 16 residues.

This chain links TRBV14 with TRBJ1-4; maybe TRBD1 (5 bases). Trimming removed 4 bases at V and 8 bases at J, with 17 bases between. The CDR3 is 15 residues long. Germline CDR1 is SGHDN and CDR2 is FVKESK. The CDR3 loop is CASSPLGRVDEKLFF. The CDR3 nucleotides read TGTGCCAGCAGCCCCTTGGGCAGGGTTGACGAAAAACTGTTTTTT.

J is TRBJ2-2 and V is TRBV2, with 7 nucleotides matching TRBD1. V was pared by 7 bases and J by 2 bases, with 7 bases of the junction left unmatched. Germline V gene data show CDR1 as SNHLY and CDR2 as FYNNEI. This CDR3 region has 15 residues. In DNA, the CDR3 is TGTGCCAGCACCCGAGACAGGGCTAACACCGGGGAGCTGTTTTTT. Translated, it gives CASTRDRANTGELFF.

The genes are TRBV7-2 and TRBJ1-2; weak D call: TRBD1 (5 bases). V shed 0 bases and J shed 7 bases, with 12 bases lying between them. CDR1 and CDR2 from the germline V gene are SGHTA and FQGNSA. The CDR3 is 14 amino acids. CDR3 sequence: CASSLAGAPLGYTF. The CDR3 DNA reads as TGTGCCAGCAGCTTAGCAGGGGCCCCTCTTGGCTACACCTTC. Complete variable domain (other parts from reference TRBV7-2 and TRBJ1-2): GAGVSQSPSNKVTEKGKDVELRCDPISGHTALYWYRQSLGQGLEFLIYFQGNSAPDKSGLPSDRFSAERTGGSVSTLTIQRTQQEDSAVYLCASSLAGAPLGYTFGSGTRLTVV.

This chain uses TRBV18 with TRBJ1-1, with D uncertain. V shed 3 bases and J shed 5 bases, with 13 bases lying between them. The CDR3 loop spans 14 amino acids. The germline V gene encodes CDR1 KGHSH and CDR2 LQKENI. The CDR3 nucleotides read TGTGCCAGCTCACCCGGAGGCCCGAGTACTGAAGCTTTCTTT. It translates to CASSPGGPSTEAFF.

The J gene is TRBJ1-2, the V gene TRBV11-2; D possibly corresponds to TRBD1 (6 bases). CDR1 is SGHAT, CDR2 FQNNGV, per germline. The CDR3 consists of 14 residues. V lost 5 bases to trimming and J lost 5 bases, with 15 bases between them. CDR3 in DNA: TGTGCCAGCAGCAACTCCGGGACAACATATGGCTACACCTTC. Protein sequence: CASSNSGTTYGYTF.

In this sample, this clone turned up a few times. The V call is TRBV7-2, the J call TRBJ1-1, with no clear D. The CDR3 consists of 14 residues. Looked up from germline, CDR1 is SGHTA and CDR2 is FQGNSA. Trimming left V 2 bases short and J 1 base short, with 8 bases between. CDR3 coding DNA: TGTGCCAGCAGCTTAAATATCCGGAACACTGAAGCTTTCTTT. Residues: CASSLNIRNTEAFF.

V gene TRBV4-1 combines with J gene TRBJ2-7; 9 bases match TRBD1. The CDR3 consists of 14 residues. The germline gives CDR1 MGHRA, CDR2 YSYEKL. The J segment lost 7 bases and the V segment lost 3 bases, leaving 7 bases of the junction unmatched. The CDR3 bases are TGCGCCAGCAGCCAGCCGGGACAGGGCCTGGAGCAGTACTTC. It is translated as CASSQPGQGLEQYF.

The V call is TRBV10-3, the J call TRBJ2-5; D might be TRBD2 (6 bases). This CDR3 spans 15 amino acids. Germline V gives CDR1 ENHRY, CDR2 SYGVKD. V was shortened by 6 bases and J by 1 base, with 15 bases between the two germline ends. The CDR3 DNA reads TGTGCCATCAGGGGGTCGACGGGGGTCCAAGAGACCCAGTACTTC. Amino acid sequence: CAIRGSTGVQETQYF.

This CDR3 reads CASSQEASGGPDTQYF. Written as DNA, the CDR3 is TGTGCCAGCAGCCAAGAGGCTAGCGGGGGGCCAGATACGCAGTATTTT. The J gene is TRBJ2-3, the V gene TRBV4-2; 11 bases are shared with TRBD2. Germline CDR1 reads LGHNA; CDR2 reads YNFKEQ. V gave up 0 bases and J gave up 4 bases; unmatched junction bases: 3. The CDR3 covers 16 residues.

This rearrangement joins TRBV6-1 to TRBJ1-2; D may be TRBD1 (6 bases). The CDR3 length is 14 residues. V shed 7 bases and J shed 8 bases, with 20 bases lying between them. The V gene's germline CDR1 is MNHNS and CDR2 SASEGT. CDR3 loop: CASTYSTGSKGYTF. Here the CDR3 DNA reads TGTGCCAGCACCTACTCCACAGGGAGCAAGGGCTACACCTTC.

Written as DNA, the CDR3 is TGTGCCAGCAGCCGTTACAGAGAAAACACTGAAGCTTTCTTT. Protein product: CASSRYRENTEAFF. The chain uses TRBV6-5 and TRBJ1-1, with D unclear. Germline V gene lookup returns CDR1 MNHEY and CDR2 SVGAGI. The CDR3 has 14 residues. The V end lost 6 bases, the J end lost 2 bases, and 13 bases lay between the germline ends.

The rearrangement uses TRBV10-3 and TRBJ2-5; D might be TRBD2 (7 bases). In germline, CDR1 is ENHRY, CDR2 SYGVKD. CDR3 size: 14 residues. V dropped 11 bases and J dropped 2 bases, with 18 bases sitting between them. The CDR3 spells CASRDGGQQETQYF. The CDR3 DNA sequence: TGTGCCTCCAGAGACGGGGGGCAACAAGAGACCCAGTACTTC.

The rearrangement uses TRBV27 and TRBJ1-1; no clear D. The germline V gene has CDR1 MNHEY and CDR2 SMNVEV (reference sequence). CDR3 length: 12 residues. V gave up 9 bases and J gave up 4 bases, with 12 bases separating them. DNA of the CDR3: TGTGCCAGTCCTCGGGGATGCACTGAAGCTTTCTTT. This encodes CASPRGCTEAFF.

The CDR3 loop reads CASSSGTGYAPLHF. Here the CDR3 DNA reads TGTGCCAGCAGTTCCGGGACAGGGTACGCACCCCTCCACTTT. V and J are TRBV6-6 and TRBJ1-6, with 9 bases aligning to TRBD1. The J segment lost 11 bases and the V segment lost 4 bases, leaving 6 bases of the junction unmatched. The length of the CDR3 is 14 residues. The germline V gene has CDR1 MNHNY and CDR2 SVGAGI (reference sequence).

V is TRBV4-1 and J is TRBJ1-6; 10 bases match TRBD1. V lost 2 bases to trimming and J lost 9 bases; unmatched junction nucleotides: 10. Germline V gene data show CDR1 as MGHRA and CDR2 as YSYEKL. CDR3 length equals 17 residues. CDR3 sequence: CASSQFHMDRGTSPLHF. CDR3 DNA: TGCGCCAGCAGCCAATTCCACATGGACAGGGGGACTTCACCCCTCCACTTT.

The chain joins TRBV7-9 to TRBJ1-1; D remains ambiguous. The ends were cut back, 4 bases at V and 6 bases at J, with 15 bases in the middle. CDR1 is SEHNR, CDR2 FQNEAQ, per germline (reference sequence). This CDR3 region has 14 residues. CDR3: CASSSTREMAEAFF. The DNA for the CDR3 is TGTGCCAGCAGCTCTACACGGGAGATGGCTGAAGCTTTCTTT.

The chain is built from TRBV5-6 and TRBJ1-5; TRBD1 matches at 8 bases. Germline assignment: CDR1 SGHDT and CDR2 YYEEEE. This CDR3 has 16 amino acids. J lost 3 bases, V lost 3 bases, and 8 bases had no gene match. The CDR3 sequence is CASSSFRGRDNQPQHF. CDR3 nucleotides: TGTGCCAGCAGCTCCTTCAGGGGGCGCGACAATCAGCCCCAGCATTTT.

The chain has TRBV9 and TRBJ2-5; maybe TRBD2 (6 bases). This CDR3 contains 15 residues. The V end was cut by 0 bases, the J end by 5 bases, with 14 bases between. The germline CDR1 and CDR2 sequences are SGDLS and YYNGEE. CDR3 protein: CASSVGSGVEETQYF. For the CDR3, the DNA is TGTGCCAGCAGCGTAGGTTCGGGAGTGGAGGAGACCCAGTACTTC.

This clone is judged large. The chain uses TRBV21-1 and TRBJ1-5; the table's D call, TRBD1, was not checked against the DNA. TRBV21-1 counts as a pseudogene. CDR3 length equals 13 residues. The chain's CDR3 is CASSKGQGQPQHF. The CDR3 region has the DNA TGTGCCAGCAGCAAAGGACAGGGGCAGCCCCAGCATTTT.